This is a list of T cell receptor beta chains from one sample in a study of Ad26.COV2.S vaccination and SARS-CoV-2 variants. Using immunoSEQ multiplex PCR, the repertoire was profiled, and TCRdb retains in-frame clones only, with some absent. The sample contains 300,000 to 400,000 clones, around 86% of which appear only once. The sequenced sample was peripheral blood, obtained in a trial of Ad26.COV2.S vaccine versus placebo. All receptors come from a person aged 18-60 years who received the Ad26.COV2.S COVID-19 vaccine or a placebo. The CDR3 runs from the conserved cysteine through the conserved F or W. Each record gives: V gene, J gene, clone size, D gene, CDR3 protein, CDR3 DNA. D genes are given only for firm matches. Clone size is stated in some rows and not others, as once, few, many or a class when expanded.

V gene: TRBV12-3/TRBV12-4; J gene: TRBJ1-1; clone size: NA; D gene: NA; CDR3 protein: CASIVGATEAFF; CDR3 DNA: TGTGCCAGCATAGTGGGGGCGACTGAAGCTTTCTTT
V gene: TRBV3-1/TRBV3-2; J gene: TRBJ1-6; clone size: NA; D gene: NA; CDR3 protein: CASSQEEGTPLHF; CDR3 DNA: TGTGCCAGCAGCCAAGAAGAAGGGACACCCCTCCACTTT
V gene: TRBV29-1; J gene: TRBJ2-7; clone size: NA; D gene: NA; CDR3 protein: CSVAGTYEQYF; CDR3 DNA: TGCAGCGTTGCGGGTACCTACGAGCAGTACTTC
V gene: TRBV5-3; J gene: TRBJ2-5; clone size: NA; D gene: TRBD1; CDR3 protein: CARSLQTSDRSQETQYF; CDR3 DNA: TGTGCCAGAAGCTTGCAGACCTCGGACAGGTCTCAAGAGACCCAGTACTTC
V gene: TRBV5-1; J gene: TRBJ2-7; clone size: once; D gene: TRBD2; CDR3 protein: CASSPTSGGYEQYF; CDR3 DNA: TGCGCCAGCAGCCCGACTAGCGGGGGCTACGAGCAGTACTTC
V gene: TRBV7-2; J gene: TRBJ1-3; clone size: few; D gene: NA; CDR3 protein: CASSPTGGLGNTIYF; CDR3 DNA: TGTGCCAGCAGCCCCACGGGAGGGCTCGGAAACACCATATATTTT
V gene: TRBV4-3; J gene: TRBJ1-4; clone size: NA; D gene: NA; CDR3 protein: CASSQERRTLGEKLFF; CDR3 DNA: TGCGCCAGCAGCCAAGAACGCCGCACCTTAGGTGAAAAACTGTTTTTT
V gene: TRBV12-5; J gene: TRBJ2-3; clone size: NA; D gene: TRBD1; CDR3 protein: CASGLRTGGADTQYF; CDR3 DNA: TGTGCTAGTGGTTTGAGGACAGGGGGCGCAGATACGCAGTATTTT
V gene: TRBV5-1; J gene: TRBJ2-3; clone size: NA; D gene: TRBD2; CDR3 protein: CASSWAGGAGDTQYF; CDR3 DNA: TGCGCCAGCAGCTGGGCCGGGGGGGCAGGGGATACGCAGTATTTT
V gene: TRBV13; J gene: TRBJ2-3; clone size: NA; D gene: NA; CDR3 protein: CASRGVLDTQYF; CDR3 DNA: TGTGCCAGCAGGGGGGTGCTTGATACGCAGTATTTT
V gene: TRBV6-5; J gene: TRBJ1-1; clone size: NA; D gene: NA; CDR3 protein: CASRDRGHTEAFF; CDR3 DNA: TGTGCCAGCAGGGACAGAGGGCACACTGAAGCTTTCTTT
V gene: TRBV19; J gene: TRBJ2-3; clone size: NA; D gene: TRBD2; CDR3 protein: CASSIARLAGKYTDTQYF; CDR3 DNA: TGTGCCAGTAGTATAGCACGACTAGCGGGGAAATACACAGATACGCAGTATTTT
V gene: TRBV11-1; J gene: TRBJ2-5; clone size: NA; D gene: TRBD1; CDR3 protein: CASSFGTAANIQYF; CDR3 DNA: TGTGCCAGCAGCTTCGGGACAGCCGCCAACATCCAGTACTTC
V gene: TRBV19; J gene: TRBJ2-6; clone size: NA; D gene: TRBD1; CDR3 protein: CATRDRASGANVLTF; CDR3 DNA: TGTGCCACTCGGGACAGGGCCTCTGGGGCCAACGTCCTGACTTTC
V gene: TRBV6-5; J gene: TRBJ2-7; clone size: NA; D gene: TRBD1; CDR3 protein: CASSLGTGPYEQYF; CDR3 DNA: TGTGCCAGCAGCCTCGGGACAGGGCCATACGAGCAGTACTTC
V gene: TRBV7-9; J gene: TRBJ1-1; clone size: NA; D gene: NA; CDR3 protein: CASSLGGGNTEAFF; CDR3 DNA: TGTGCCAGCAGCTTAGGGGGCGGGAACACTGAAGCTTTCTTT
V gene: TRBV11-2; J gene: TRBJ1-4; clone size: NA; D gene: NA; CDR3 protein: CASSLQATNEKLFF; CDR3 DNA: TGTGCCAGCAGCTTACAGGCAACTAATGAAAAACTGTTTTTT
V gene: TRBV4-2; J gene: TRBJ1-1; clone size: NA; D gene: NA; CDR3 protein: CASSQTGNTEAFF; CDR3 DNA: TGTGCCAGCAGCCAAACAGGGAACACTGAAGCTTTCTTT
V gene: TRBV4-3; J gene: TRBJ1-1; clone size: NA; D gene: TRBD1; CDR3 protein: CASSQDTGQGPEAFF; CDR3 DNA: TGCGCCAGCAGCCAAGATACGGGACAGGGCCCTGAAGCTTTCTTT
V gene: TRBV12-3/TRBV12-4; J gene: TRBJ2-7; clone size: few; D gene: NA; CDR3 protein: CASSPDSTEQYF; CDR3 DNA: TGTGCCAGCAGCCCAGACAGTACCGAGCAGTACTTC
V gene: TRBV5-4; J gene: TRBJ1-6; clone size: NA; D gene: NA; CDR3 protein: CASSLRDGGNSPLHF; CDR3 DNA: TGTGCCAGCAGCTTACGGGACGGGGGAAATTCACCCCTCCACTTT
V gene: TRBV7-9; J gene: TRBJ1-4; clone size: NA; D gene: NA; CDR3 protein: CASSSILGMINEKLFF; CDR3 DNA: TGTGCCAGCAGTTCTATTCTGGGGATGATCAATGAAAAACTGTTTTTT